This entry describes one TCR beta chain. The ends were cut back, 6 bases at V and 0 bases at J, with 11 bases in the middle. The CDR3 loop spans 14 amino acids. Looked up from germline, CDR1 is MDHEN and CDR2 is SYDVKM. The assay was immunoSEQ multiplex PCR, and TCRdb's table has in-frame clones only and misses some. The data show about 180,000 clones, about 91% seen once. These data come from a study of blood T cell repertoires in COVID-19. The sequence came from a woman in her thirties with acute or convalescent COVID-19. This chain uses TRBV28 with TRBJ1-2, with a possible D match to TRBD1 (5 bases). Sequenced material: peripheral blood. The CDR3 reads CASRLSGANYGYTF. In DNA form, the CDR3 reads TGTGCCAGCAGACTCTCGGGGGCTAACTATGGCTACACCTTC.